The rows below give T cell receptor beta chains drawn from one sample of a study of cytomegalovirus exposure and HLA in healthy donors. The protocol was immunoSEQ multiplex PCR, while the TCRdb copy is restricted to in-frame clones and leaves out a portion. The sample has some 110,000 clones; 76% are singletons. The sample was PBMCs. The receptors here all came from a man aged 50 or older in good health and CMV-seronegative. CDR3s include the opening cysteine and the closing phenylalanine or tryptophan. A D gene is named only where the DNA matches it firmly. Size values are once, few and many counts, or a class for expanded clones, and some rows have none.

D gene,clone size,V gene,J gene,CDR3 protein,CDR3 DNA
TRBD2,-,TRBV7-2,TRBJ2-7,CASSLAGRGGRSYEQYF,TGTGCCAGCAGCTTAGCAGGGCGGGGGGGCCGGTCCTACGAGCAGTACTTC
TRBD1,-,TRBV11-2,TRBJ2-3,CASRPGRQGAQYF,TGTGCCAGCAGACCCGGTAGACAGGGGGCGCAGTATTTT
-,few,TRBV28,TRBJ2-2,CASSSLGANTGELFF,TGTGCCAGCAGTTCCTTGGGAGCGAACACCGGGGAGCTGTTTTTT
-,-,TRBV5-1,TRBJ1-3,CASSLDSGGNTIYF,TGCGCCAGCAGCTTGGACTCCGGTGGAAACACCATATATTTT
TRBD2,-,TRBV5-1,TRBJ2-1,CASSIPRLAGGLNEQFF,TGCGCCAGCAGCATACCCCGACTAGCGGGGGGGCTAAATGAGCAGTTCTTC
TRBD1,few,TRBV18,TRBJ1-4,CASSPRQGTEGGEYEKLFF,TGTGCCAGCTCACCACGACAGGGTACGGAAGGGGGAGAATACGAAAAACTGTTTTTT
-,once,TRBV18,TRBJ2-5,CASSKSGETQYF,TGTGCCAGCTCAAAAAGCGGCGAGACCCAGTACTTC
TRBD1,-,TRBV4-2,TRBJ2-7,CASSSGTGDYEQYF,TGTGCCAGCAGTTCCGGGACAGGGGACTACGAGCAGTACTTC
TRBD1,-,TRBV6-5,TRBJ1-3,CASRRTGDGNTIYF,TGTGCCAGCAGAAGGACAGGGGATGGAAACACCATATATTTT
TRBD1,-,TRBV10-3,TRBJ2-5,CAISEYRGREETQYF,TGTGCCATCAGTGAGTACAGGGGGCGCGAAGAGACCCAGTACTTC
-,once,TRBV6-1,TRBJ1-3,CASRGGTAGNTIYF,TGTGCCAGCAGGGGGGGGACGGCTGGAAACACCATATATTTT
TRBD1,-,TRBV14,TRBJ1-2,CASSQETGGPANYGYTF,TGTGCCAGCAGCCAAGAGACAGGGGGCCCCGCTAACTATGGCTACACCTTC
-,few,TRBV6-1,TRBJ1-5,CASSGALGSGQPQHF,TGTGCCAGCAGTGGAGCACTAGGGAGCGGTCAGCCCCAGCATTTT
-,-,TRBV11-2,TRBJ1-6,CASSFNLDSSYNSPLHF,TGTGCCAGCAGCTTTAATCTCGACAGCTCCTATAATTCACCCCTCCACTTT
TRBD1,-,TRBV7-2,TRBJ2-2,CASSITGTANTGELFF,TGTGCCAGCAGCATAACCGGGACAGCTAACACCGGGGAGCTGTTTTTT
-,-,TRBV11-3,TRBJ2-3,CASSLGSQGRTDTQYF,TGTGCCAGCAGCTTAGGAAGTCAGGGCCGCACAGATACGCAGTATTTT
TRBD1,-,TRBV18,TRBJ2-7,CASSPWDRTYEQYF,TGTGCCAGCTCACCGTGGGACAGAACCTACGAGCAGTACTTC
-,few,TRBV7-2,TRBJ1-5,CASSLVQGDQPQHF,TGTGCCAGCAGCTTAGTACAGGGAGATCAGCCCCAGCATTTT
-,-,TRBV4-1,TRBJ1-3,CASSQRVGGNTIYF,TGCGCCAGCAGCCAGAGGGTGGGCGGAAACACCATATATTTT
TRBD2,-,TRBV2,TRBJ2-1,CASSEAIGGKYNEQFF,TGTGCCAGCAGTGAAGCAATCGGGGGGAAATACAATGAGCAGTTCTTC
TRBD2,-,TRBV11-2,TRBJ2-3,CASSPNGLVTDTQYF,TGTGCCAGCAGCCCGAACGGACTAGTGACAGATACGCAGTATTTT
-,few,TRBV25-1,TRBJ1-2,CASSEILRDGTDGYTF,TGTGCCAGCAGTGAAATATTGCGGGACGGTACGGATGGCTACACCTTC
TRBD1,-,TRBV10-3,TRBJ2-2,CAIGGTGFATGELFF,TGTGCCATCGGAGGGACAGGATTTGCCACCGGGGAGCTGTTTTTT
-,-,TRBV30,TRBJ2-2,CAWSVLGGGELFF,TGTGCCTGGAGTGTTCTCGGGGGCGGGGAGCTGTTTTTT
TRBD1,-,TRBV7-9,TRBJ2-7,CASSLTGTGFGEQYF,TGTGCCAGCAGCTTAACCGGGACAGGGTTTGGCGAGCAGTACTTC
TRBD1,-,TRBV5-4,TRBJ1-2,CASSWTGLLGYTF,TGTGCCAGCAGCTGGACAGGTTTGTTGGGCTACACCTTC
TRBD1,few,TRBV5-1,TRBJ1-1,CASSLQRGTGMNTEAFF,TGCGCCAGCAGCCTACAACGGGGGACAGGGATGAACACTGAAGCTTTCTTT
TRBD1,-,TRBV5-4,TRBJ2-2,CASSPTGAGELFF,TGTGCCAGCAGCCCGACAGGGGCGGGGGAGCTGTTTTTT
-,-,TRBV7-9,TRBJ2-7,CASSLTGQTSYEQYF,TGTGCCAGCAGCTTAACAGGACAGACCTCCTACGAGCAGTACTTC
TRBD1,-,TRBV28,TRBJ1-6,CASRDLGQFVRSLHF,TGTGCCAGCAGGGACTTGGGACAGTTTGTTCGGTCCCTCCACTTT
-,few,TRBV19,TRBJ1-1,CASSISVNTEAFF,TGTGCCAGTAGTATTTCAGTGAACACTGAAGCTTTCTTT
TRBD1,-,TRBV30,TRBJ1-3,CAWSLRQGTGNTIYF,TGTGCCTGGAGTTTAAGACAGGGTACTGGAAACACCATATATTTT
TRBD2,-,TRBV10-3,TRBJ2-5,CAISERAGGTQETQYF,TGTGCCATCAGTGAACGGGCGGGGGGTACCCAAGAGACCCAGTACTTC
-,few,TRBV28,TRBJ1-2,CASSSQGGYTF,TGTGCCAGCAGTTCGCAGGGTGGCTACACCTTC
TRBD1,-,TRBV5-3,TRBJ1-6,CARSYETGPGSPLHF,TGTGCCAGAAGCTATGAGACAGGGCCGGGTTCACCCCTCCACTTT
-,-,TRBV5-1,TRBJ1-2,CASSLEAGGGYTF,TGCGCCAGCAGCTTGGAAGCAGGAGGCGGCTACACCTTC
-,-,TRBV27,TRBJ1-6,CASSFRGGGYNSPLHF,TGTGCCAGCAGTTTCCGGGGTGGTGGGTATAATTCACCCCTCCACTTT
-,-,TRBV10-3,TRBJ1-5,CAISRGEEQPQHF,TGTGCCATCAGTCGGGGGGAGGAACAGCCCCAGCATTTT
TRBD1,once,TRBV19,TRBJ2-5,CASSSGTGVVETQYF,TGTGCCAGTAGTTCCGGGACAGGGGTGGTGGAGACCCAGTACTTC
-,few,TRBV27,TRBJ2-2,CASRPNDLRNTGELFF,TGTGCCAGCAGACCTAACGATTTACGGAACACCGGGGAGCTGTTTTTT
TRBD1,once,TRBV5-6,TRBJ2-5,CASSRGQGAPSYQETQYF,TGTGCCAGCAGCCGAGGACAGGGGGCCCCATCGTACCAAGAGACCCAGTACTTC
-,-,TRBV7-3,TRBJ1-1,CASRDTGQTTEAFF,TGTGCCAGCAGAGATACGGGACAAACTACTGAAGCTTTCTTT
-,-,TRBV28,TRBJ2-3,CASSFRGTQYF,TGTGCCAGCAGTTTTCGGGGTACGCAGTATTTT
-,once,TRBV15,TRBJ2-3,CATSMTFGDTQYF,TGTGCCACCAGCATGACTTTCGGAGATACGCAGTATTTT
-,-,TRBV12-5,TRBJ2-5,CASALGLQETQYF,TGTGCTAGTGCCCTAGGACTGCAAGAGACCCAGTACTTC
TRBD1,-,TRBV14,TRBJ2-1,CASRVTGALNNEQFF,TGTGCCAGCAGAGTGACAGGGGCTCTCAACAATGAGCAGTTCTTC